The 16 T cell receptor beta chains given below trace back to one sample, sequenced in a study of technical replicates of blood from a few donors. Only in-frame clones appear in the TCRdb table, and some are missing; sequencing was by immunoSEQ multiplex PCR. The sample contains under 100,000 clones, roughly 93% of which appear only once. The material sequenced was T cells isolated from PBMCs. The receptors were sampled from a human donor in good health.

The gene calls are TRBV4-1 and TRBJ2-7, with D perhaps TRBD2 (6 bases). Trimming cost V 3 bases and J 5 bases, with 17 bases left between them. The germline V gene has CDR1 MGHRA and CDR2 YSYEKL. The CDR3 extends over 15 amino acids. The CDR3 reads CASSQVAERANEQYF. The CDR3 DNA is TGCGCCAGCAGCCAGGTAGCGGAGCGCGCTAACGAGCAGTACTTC.

This clone came up once. The chain uses TRBV27 and TRBJ2-7; TRBD2 agrees at 12 bases. Germline trimming cut 5 bases from V and 4 bases from J; bases unmatched to any gene: 15. Looked up from germline, CDR1 is MNHEY and CDR2 is SMNVEV (reference sequence). The CDR3 totals 18 residues. The CDR3, as DNA: TGTGCCAGCAGTCCTAGTGGACTAGCGGGGCTTAGGGGTTACGAGCAGTACTTC. Amino acid sequence: CASSPSGLAGLRGYEQYF.

The chain uses TRBV7-9 and TRBJ2-7; 7 nucleotides line up with TRBD2. V dropped 8 bases and J dropped 0; count of bases not matched to a gene: 1. The V gene's germline CDR1 is SEHNR and CDR2 FQNEAQ (reference sequence). The CDR3 length is 12 residues. CDR3 in amino acids: CASGGSSYEQYF. Written as DNA, the CDR3 is TGTGCCAGCGGCGGGAGCTCCTACGAGCAGTACTTC.

This clone was seen just once. V and J are TRBV5-8 and TRBJ2-7; D might be TRBD1 (6 bases). V was shortened by 5 bases and J by 4 bases, with 13 bases between the two germline ends. Germline V lookup: CDR1 SGHTS, CDR2 YDEGEE. The CDR3 loop spans 13 amino acids. CDR3 sequence reads: CASRNRVVYEQYF. For the CDR3, the DNA is TGTGCCAGCAGAAACAGGGTGGTATACGAGCAGTACTTC. The full variable domain, rest sourced from reference TRBV5-8 and TRBJ2-7, is EAGVTQSPTHLIKTRGQQATLRCSPISGHTSVYWYQQALGLGLQFLLWYDEGEERNRGNFPPRFSGRQFPNYSSELNVNALELEDSALYLCASRNRVVYEQYFGPGTRLTVT.

The chain joins TRBV2 to TRBJ1-2, with a weak D call TRBD1 (5 bases). In germline, CDR1 is SNHLY, CDR2 FYNNEI. This CDR3 comprises 14 residues. With 8 bases removed from V and 2 bases from J, the gap between germline ends came to 15 bases. The CDR3, as DNA: TGTGCCAGCCCAGGAGGAGGGGCGAACTATGGCTACACCTTC. This codes for CASPGGGANYGYTF.

The V and J genes are TRBV2 and TRBJ2-3, with 8 bases identical to TRBD2. CDR3 length equals 15 residues. The germline V gene encodes CDR1 SNHLY and CDR2 FYNNEI. After removal of 7 bases from V and 2 bases from J, the junction contained 8 bases not matched to a gene. The CDR3 spells CASKFGGGTTDTQYF. CDR3 bases: TGTGCCAGCAAGTTCGGCGGGGGGACCACAGATACGCAGTATTTT.

V usage is TRBV7-2 and J usage is TRBJ1-5; 7 positions agree with TRBD1. This CDR3 has 13 residues. In germline, CDR1 is SGHTA, CDR2 FQGNSA. The trim removed 2 bases at V and 10 bases at J, leaving 5 bases unmatched. CDR3 nucleotide sequence: TGTGCCAGCAGCTTATCAGGGGGTAGCCCCCAGCATTTT. Translating gives CASSLSGGSPQHF.

The gene calls are TRBV30 and TRBJ2-1; the match to TRBD1 covers 8 bases. This CDR3 comprises 16 residues. J lost 6 bases, V lost 0 bases, and 10 bases had no gene match. The germline gives CDR1 GTSNPN, CDR2 SVGIG (reference sequence). In DNA form, the CDR3 reads TGTGCCTGGAGTGTTGGAACACACAGGGGGGTCAATGAGCAGTTCTTC. Its protein is CAWSVGTHRGVNEQFF. Looking up the rest from reference TRBV30 and TRBJ2-1 gives the full variable domain: SQTIHQWPATLVQPVGSPLSLECTVEGTSNPNLYWYRQAAGRGLQLLFYSVGIGQISSEVPQNLSASRPQDRQFILSSKKLLLSDSGFYLCAWSVGTHRGVNEQFFGPGTRLTVL.

The genes are TRBV11-2 and TRBJ1-3; perhaps TRBD1 as D (6 bases). The CDR3 extends over 17 amino acids. The germline gives CDR1 SGHAT, CDR2 FQNNGV. V lost 5 bases and J 0 bases, leaving 17 bases between the germline ends. The CDR3: CASSLNQGSSSGNTIYF. Written as DNA, the CDR3 is TGTGCCAGCAGCCTTAACCAGGGGTCGAGCTCTGGAAACACCATATATTTT.

The CDR3 loop reads CASSPNFGSDYEQYF. The CDR3 DNA sequence: TGCGCCAGCAGCCCAAACTTTGGTAGCGACTACGAGCAGTACTTC. V is TRBV4-1 and J is TRBJ2-7, with a weak D call TRBD2 (5 bases). The length of the CDR3 is 15 residues. Germline loops: CDR1 MGHRA, CDR2 YSYEKL. The V end lost 4 bases, the J end lost 3 bases, and 16 bases lay between the germline ends.

This chain uses TRBV10-3 with TRBJ2-7; 9 bases fit TRBD1. CDR1 and CDR2 from the germline V gene are ENHRY and SYGVKD. The CDR3 has 15 amino acids. Trimming removed 2 bases from V and 4 bases from J; junction bases left unmatched: 6. The CDR3 sequence is CAISEGPGQGYEQYF. The CDR3 DNA reads as TGTGCCATCAGTGAGGGTCCGGGACAGGGTTACGAGCAGTACTTC.

In DNA, the CDR3 is TGTGCCAGCAGCATTGGGACATCGAACACTGAAGCTTTCTTT. Translated, it gives CASSIGTSNTEAFF. The chain joins TRBV11-3 to TRBJ1-1, with D perhaps matching TRBD1 (6 bases). V lost 5 bases to trimming and J lost 1 base, with 11 bases between them. CDR3 size: 14 residues. Germline V gene lookup returns CDR1 SGHNT and CDR2 YENEEA.

The V call is TRBV18, the J call TRBJ2-1; TRBD2 matches at 12 bases. The CDR3 spans 15 residues. Trimming took 1 base from V and 6 from J; bases not matched to a gene: 1. CDR1 is KGHSH, CDR2 LQKENI, per germline. The CDR3 DNA reads TGTGCCAGCTCACCACTACTAGCGGGAGGCAATGAGCAGTTCTTC. Translation gives CASSPLLAGGNEQFF.

The chain carries TRBV9 and TRBJ2-4; 11 nucleotides line up with TRBD2. Germline lookup yields CDR1 SGDLS and CDR2 YYNGEE. V dropped 2 bases and J dropped 8; count of bases not matched to a gene: 3. The CDR3 covers 14 residues. CDR3: CASSVSGGEHIQYF. In nucleotides, the CDR3 is TGTGCCAGCAGCGTTAGCGGGGGGGAGCACATTCAGTACTTC.

This CDR3 reads CASSYTGRDNVLTF. In DNA form, the CDR3 reads TGTGCCAGCAGTTATACAGGGAGGGACAACGTCCTGACTTTC. The chain has TRBV6-5 and TRBJ2-6; tentatively, D is TRBD2 (7 bases). Germline CDR1 is MNHEY and CDR2 is SVGAGI. The CDR3 has 14 amino acids. V lost 3 bases, J lost 9 bases, and 12 bases lay in between.

J is TRBJ2-1 and V is TRBV6-5, with TRBD1 identical over 7 bases. CDR3 length equals 13 residues. V shed 4 bases, J shed 4 bases, and the junction held 1 base outside the gene matches. Germline V gives CDR1 MNHEY, CDR2 SVGAGI. Here the CDR3 reads CASSWDSYNEQFF. DNA for the CDR3: TGTGCCAGCAGTTGGGACAGTTACAATGAGCAGTTCTTC.